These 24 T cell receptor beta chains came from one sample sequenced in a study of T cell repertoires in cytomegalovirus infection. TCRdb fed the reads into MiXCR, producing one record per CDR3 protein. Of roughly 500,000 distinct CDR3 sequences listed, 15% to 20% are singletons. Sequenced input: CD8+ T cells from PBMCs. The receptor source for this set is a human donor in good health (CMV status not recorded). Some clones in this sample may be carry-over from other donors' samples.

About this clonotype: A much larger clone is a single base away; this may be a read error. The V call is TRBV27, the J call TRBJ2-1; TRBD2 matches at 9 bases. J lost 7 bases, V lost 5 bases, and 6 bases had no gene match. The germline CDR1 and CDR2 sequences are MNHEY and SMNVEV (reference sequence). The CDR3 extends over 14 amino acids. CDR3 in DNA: TGTGCCAGCAGTGCCAGCGGGAGGCAAAATGAGCAGTTCTTC. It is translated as CASSASGRQNEQFF.

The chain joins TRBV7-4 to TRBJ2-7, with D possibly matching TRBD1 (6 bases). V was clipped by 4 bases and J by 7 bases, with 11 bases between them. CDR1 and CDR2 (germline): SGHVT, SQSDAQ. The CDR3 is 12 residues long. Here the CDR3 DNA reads TGTGCCAGCAGCTCGGGGACATCGGAGCAGTACTTC. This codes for CASSSGTSEQYF.

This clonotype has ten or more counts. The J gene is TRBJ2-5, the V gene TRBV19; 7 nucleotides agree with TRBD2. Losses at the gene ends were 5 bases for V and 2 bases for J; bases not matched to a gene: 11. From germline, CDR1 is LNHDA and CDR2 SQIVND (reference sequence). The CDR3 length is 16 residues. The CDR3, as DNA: TGTGCCAGTAGTGTGGGACTCGGGGAGGGGCAAGAGACCCAGTACTTC. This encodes CASSVGLGEGQETQYF.

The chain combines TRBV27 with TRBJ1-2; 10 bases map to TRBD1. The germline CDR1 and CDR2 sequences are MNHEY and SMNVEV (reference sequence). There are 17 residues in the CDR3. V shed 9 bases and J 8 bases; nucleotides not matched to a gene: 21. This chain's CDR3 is CASRGDRGGPQLSGYTF. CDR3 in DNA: TGTGCCAGTCGAGGGGACAGGGGAGGGCCGCAATTGAGCGGCTACACCTTC.

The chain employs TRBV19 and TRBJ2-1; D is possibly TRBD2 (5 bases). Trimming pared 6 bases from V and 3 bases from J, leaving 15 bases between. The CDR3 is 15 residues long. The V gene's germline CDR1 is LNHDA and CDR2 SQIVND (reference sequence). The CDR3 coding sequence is TGTGCCAGTAGCTTAGAGGGAGAGGGCTACAATGAGCAGTTCTTC. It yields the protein CASSLEGEGYNEQFF.

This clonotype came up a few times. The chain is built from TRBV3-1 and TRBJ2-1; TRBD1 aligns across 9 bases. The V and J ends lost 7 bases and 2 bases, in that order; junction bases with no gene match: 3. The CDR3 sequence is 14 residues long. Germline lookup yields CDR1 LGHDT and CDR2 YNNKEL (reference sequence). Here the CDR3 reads CASKGQGPYNEQFF. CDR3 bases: TGTGCCAGCAAGGGACAGGGCCCCTACAATGAGCAGTTCTTC.

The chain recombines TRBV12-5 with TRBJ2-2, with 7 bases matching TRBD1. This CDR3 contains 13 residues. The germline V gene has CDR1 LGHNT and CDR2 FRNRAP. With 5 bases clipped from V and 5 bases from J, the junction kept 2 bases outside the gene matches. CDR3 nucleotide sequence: TGTGCTAGTGGTCCGACAGGGACCGGGGAGCTGTTTTTT. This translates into CASGPTGTGELFF. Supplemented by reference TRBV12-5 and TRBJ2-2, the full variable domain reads DARVTQTPRHKVTEMGQEVTMRCQPILGHNTVFWYRQTMMQGLELLAYFRNRAPLDDSGMPKDRFSAEMPDATLATLKIQPSEPRDSAVYFCASGPTGTGELFFGEGSRLTVL.

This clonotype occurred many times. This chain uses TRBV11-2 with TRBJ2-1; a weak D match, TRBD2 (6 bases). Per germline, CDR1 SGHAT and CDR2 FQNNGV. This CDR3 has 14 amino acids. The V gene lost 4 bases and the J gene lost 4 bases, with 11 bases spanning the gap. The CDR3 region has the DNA TGTGCCAGCAGCTCACGGGAGAATTACAATGAGCAGTTCTTC. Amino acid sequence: CASSSRENYNEQFF.

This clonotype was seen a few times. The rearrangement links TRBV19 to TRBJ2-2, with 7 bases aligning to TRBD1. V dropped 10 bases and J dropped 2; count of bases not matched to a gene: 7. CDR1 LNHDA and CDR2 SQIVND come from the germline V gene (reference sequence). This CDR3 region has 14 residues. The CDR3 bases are TGTGCCATCTGGGCAGGGGGAAACACCGGGGAGCTGTTTTTT. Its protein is CAIWAGGNTGELFF. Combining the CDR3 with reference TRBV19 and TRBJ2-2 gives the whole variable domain DGGITQSPKYLFRKEGQNVTLSCEQNLNHDAMYWYRQDPGQGLRLIYYSQIVNDFQKGDIAEGYSVSREKKESFPLTVTSAQKNPTAFYLCAIWAGGNTGELFFGEGSRLTVL.

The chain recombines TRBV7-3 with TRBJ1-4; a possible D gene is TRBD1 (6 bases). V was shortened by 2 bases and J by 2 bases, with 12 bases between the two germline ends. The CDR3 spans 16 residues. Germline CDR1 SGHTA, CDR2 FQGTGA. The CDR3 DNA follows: TGTGCCAGCAGCTTAGAGCAAGGGGGTACTAATGAAAAACTGTTTTTT. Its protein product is CASSLEQGGTNEKLFF. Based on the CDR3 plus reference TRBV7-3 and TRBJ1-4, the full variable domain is GAGVSQTPSNKVTEKGKYVELRCDPISGHTALYWYRQSLGQGPEFLIYFQGTGAADDSGLPNDRFFAVRPEGSVSTLKIQRTERGDSAVYLCASSLEQGGTNEKLFFGSGTQLSVL.

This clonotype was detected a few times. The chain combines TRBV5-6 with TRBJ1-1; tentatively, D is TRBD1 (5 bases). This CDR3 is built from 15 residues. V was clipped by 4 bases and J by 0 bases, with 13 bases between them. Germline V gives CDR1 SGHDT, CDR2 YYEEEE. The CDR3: CASSQGRTMNTEAFF. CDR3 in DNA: TGTGCCAGCAGCCAGGGACGGACCATGAACACTGAAGCTTTCTTT.

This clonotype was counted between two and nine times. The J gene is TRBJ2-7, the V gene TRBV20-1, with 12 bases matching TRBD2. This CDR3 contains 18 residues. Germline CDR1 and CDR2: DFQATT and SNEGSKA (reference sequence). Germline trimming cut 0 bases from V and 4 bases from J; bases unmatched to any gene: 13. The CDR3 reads CSARDSSGRARTLYEQYF. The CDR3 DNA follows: TGCAGTGCTAGAGATTCTAGCGGGAGGGCCCGAACCTTGTACGAGCAGTACTTC.

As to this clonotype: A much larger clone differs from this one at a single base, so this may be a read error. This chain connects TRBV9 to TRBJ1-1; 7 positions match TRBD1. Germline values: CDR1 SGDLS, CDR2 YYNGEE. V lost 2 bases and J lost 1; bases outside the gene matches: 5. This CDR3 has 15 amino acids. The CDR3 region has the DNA TGTGCCAGCAGCGTGGGGACAGAGGCGAACACTGAAGCTTTCTTT. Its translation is CASSVGTEANTEAFF.

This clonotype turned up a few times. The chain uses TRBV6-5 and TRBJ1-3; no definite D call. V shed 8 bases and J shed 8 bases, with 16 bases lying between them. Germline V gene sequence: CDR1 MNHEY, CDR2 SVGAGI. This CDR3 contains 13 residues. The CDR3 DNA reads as TGTGCCAGCTCGGCGGGAGGGCTGGACACCATATATTTT. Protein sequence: CASSAGGLDTIYF.

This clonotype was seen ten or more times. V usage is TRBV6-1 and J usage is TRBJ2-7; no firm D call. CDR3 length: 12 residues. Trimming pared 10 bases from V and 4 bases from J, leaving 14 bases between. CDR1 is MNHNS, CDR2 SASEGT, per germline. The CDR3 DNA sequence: TGTGCCACCGCCTGGGTAAAATACGAGCAGTACTTC. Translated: CATAWVKYEQYF.

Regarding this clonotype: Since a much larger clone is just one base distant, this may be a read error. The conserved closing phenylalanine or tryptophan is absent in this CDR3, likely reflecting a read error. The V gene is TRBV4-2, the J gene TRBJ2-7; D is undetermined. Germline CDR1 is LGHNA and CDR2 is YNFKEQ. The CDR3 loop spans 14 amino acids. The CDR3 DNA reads TGTGCCAGCAGCGAAGAGGCGGTTACCTACGAGCAGTACTTA. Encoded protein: CASSEEAVTYEQYL.

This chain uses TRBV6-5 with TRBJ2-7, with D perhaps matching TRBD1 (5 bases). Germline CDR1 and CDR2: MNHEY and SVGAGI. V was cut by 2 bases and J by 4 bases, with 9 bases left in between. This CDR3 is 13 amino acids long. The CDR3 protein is CASSYAGKYEQYF. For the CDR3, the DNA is TGTGCCAGCAGTTACGCAGGGAAGTACGAGCAGTACTTC.

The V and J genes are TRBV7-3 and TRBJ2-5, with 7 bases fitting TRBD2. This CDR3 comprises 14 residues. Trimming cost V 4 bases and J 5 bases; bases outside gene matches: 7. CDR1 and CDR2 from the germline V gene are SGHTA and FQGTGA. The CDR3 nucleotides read TGTGCCAGCAGCTCCGGACTAGTTGGGGAGACCCAGTACTTC. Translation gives CASSSGLVGETQYF.

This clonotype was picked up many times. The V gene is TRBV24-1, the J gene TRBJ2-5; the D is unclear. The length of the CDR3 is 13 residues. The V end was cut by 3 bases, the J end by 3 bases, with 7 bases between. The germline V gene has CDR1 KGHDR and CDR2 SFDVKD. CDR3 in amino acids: CATSDIREETQYF. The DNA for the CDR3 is TGTGCCACCAGTGATATCCGGGAAGAGACCCAGTACTTC.

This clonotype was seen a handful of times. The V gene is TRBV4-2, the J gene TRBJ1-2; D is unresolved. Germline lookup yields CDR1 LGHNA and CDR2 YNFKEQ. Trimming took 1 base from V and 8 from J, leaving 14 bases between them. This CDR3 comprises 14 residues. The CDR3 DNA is TGTGCCAGCAGCCAAGCTGGGGTGGTTGCCGGCTACACCTTC. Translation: CASSQAGVVAGYTF.

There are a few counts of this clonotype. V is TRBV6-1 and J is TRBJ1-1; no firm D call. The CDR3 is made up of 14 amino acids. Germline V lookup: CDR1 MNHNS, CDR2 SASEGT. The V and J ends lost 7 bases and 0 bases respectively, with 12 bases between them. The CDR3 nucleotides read TGTGCCAGCACATCCAGCCCCATGAACACTGAAGCTTTCTTT. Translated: CASTSSPMNTEAFF.

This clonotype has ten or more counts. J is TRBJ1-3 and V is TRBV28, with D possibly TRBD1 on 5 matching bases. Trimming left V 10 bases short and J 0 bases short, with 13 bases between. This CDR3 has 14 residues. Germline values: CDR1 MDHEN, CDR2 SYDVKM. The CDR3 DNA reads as TGTGCCATAAGGGGTGTGGGCTCTGGAAACACCATATATTTT. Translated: CAIRGVGSGNTIYF.

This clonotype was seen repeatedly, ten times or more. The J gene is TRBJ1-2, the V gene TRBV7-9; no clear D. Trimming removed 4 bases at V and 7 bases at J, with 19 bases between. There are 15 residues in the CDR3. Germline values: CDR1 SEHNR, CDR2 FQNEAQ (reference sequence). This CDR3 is CASSSILNHTAGYTF. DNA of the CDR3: TGTGCCAGCAGCTCGATTTTAAACCACACGGCTGGCTACACCTTC.

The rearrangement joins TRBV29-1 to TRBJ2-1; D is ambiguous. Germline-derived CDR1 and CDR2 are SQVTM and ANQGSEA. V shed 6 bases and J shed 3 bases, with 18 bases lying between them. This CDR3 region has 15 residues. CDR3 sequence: CSVDPDRASYNEQFF. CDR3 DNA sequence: TGCAGCGTCGACCCGGATCGGGCTAGCTACAATGAGCAGTTCTTC.